This T cell receptor beta chain was identified during a study of blood T cell repertoires in COVID-19. For the study at large: Italy, Spain and the United States were the sources of the convalescent and acute COVID-19 samples. Nucleic acid was either cDNA or gDNA, and it came from T cells, B-cell-depleted T cells, or PBMCs.

Authors' analysis steps: For nucleated cells, counts were estimated from reference gene primer amplification. Profiling relied on immunoSEQ multiplex PCR, and the TCRdb table lists in-frame clones only, not all of them. The DNA gave D and trimming, while V, J and clone size come from that table. The table lists around 95,000 clones, about 88% of them singletons. V lost 1 base, J lost 9 bases, and 8 bases stayed unmatched. This CDR3 is built from 15 residues. Germline V lookup: CDR1 SGHTA, CDR2 FQGNSA. The sample taken for sequencing was peripheral blood. The chain links TRBV7-2 to TRBJ1-5; 8 bases are shared with TRBD1. This receptor was identified in a man aged 25 to 40 in a cohort sampled during active COVID-19. The CDR3: CASSLDRGSGGPQHF. The DNA for the CDR3 is TGTGCCAGCAGCTTAGACAGGGGGTCGGGGGGGCCCCAGCATTTT.